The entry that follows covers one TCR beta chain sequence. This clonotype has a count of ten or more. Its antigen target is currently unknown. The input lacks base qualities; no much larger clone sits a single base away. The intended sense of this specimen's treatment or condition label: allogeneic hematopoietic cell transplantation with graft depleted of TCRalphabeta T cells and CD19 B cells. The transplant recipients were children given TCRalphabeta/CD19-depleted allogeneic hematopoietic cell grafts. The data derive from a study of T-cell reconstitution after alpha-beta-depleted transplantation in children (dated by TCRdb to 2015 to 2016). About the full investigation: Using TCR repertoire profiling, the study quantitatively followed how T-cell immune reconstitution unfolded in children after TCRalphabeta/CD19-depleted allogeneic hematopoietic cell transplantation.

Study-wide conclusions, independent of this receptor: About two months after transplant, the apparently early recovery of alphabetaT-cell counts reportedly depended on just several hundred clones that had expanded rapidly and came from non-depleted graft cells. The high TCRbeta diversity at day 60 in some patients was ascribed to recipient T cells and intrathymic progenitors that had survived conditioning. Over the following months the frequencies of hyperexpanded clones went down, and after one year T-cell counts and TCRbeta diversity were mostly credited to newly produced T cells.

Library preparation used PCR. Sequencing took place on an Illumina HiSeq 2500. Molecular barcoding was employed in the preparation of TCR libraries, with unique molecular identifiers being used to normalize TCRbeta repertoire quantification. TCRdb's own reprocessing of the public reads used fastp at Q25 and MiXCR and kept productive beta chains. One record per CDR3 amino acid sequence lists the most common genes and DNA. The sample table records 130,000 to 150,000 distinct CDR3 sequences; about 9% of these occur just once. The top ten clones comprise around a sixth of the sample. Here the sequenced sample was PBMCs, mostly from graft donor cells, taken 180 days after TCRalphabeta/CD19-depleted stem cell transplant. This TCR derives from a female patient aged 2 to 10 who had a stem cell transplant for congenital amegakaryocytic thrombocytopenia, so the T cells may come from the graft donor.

The CDR3 reads CASNQDLGEKLFF. The DNA sequence is TGTGCCAGCAATCAGGACTTAGGTGAAAAACTGTTTTTT. The rearranged segments are TRBV12-3 or TRBV12-4 and TRBJ1-4; the D gene identity is not certain. From the cysteine up to the phenylalanine, the CDR3 has a length of 13 residues. Only the CDR3 region is kept as DNA, spanning 39 bases read in frame from base 1. V lost 7 bases and J lost 7 bases; the stretch between them is 13 bases long.